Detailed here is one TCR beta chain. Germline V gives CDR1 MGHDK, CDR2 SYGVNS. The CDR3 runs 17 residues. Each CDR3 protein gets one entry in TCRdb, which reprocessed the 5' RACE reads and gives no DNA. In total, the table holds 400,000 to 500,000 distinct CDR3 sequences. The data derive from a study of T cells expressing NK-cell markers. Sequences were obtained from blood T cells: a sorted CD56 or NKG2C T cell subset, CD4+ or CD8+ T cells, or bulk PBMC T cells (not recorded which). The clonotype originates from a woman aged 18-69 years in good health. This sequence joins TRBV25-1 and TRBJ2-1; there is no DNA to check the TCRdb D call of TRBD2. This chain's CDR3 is CASSEISARLAGGEQFF. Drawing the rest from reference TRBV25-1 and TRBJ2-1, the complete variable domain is EADIYQTPRYLVIGTGKKITLECSQTMGHDKMYWYQQDPGMELHLIHYSYGVNSTEKGDLSSESTVSRIRTEHFPLTLESARPSHTSQYLCASSEISARLAGGEQFFGPGTRLTVL.